The 9 T cell receptor beta chains below all came from one sample that was sequenced in a study of T cell responses to AZD1222 COVID-19 vaccine. Clones were read by immunoSEQ multiplex PCR, and TCRdb kept only the in-frame ones, dropping some. The sample has some 120,000 clones, roughly 88% seen once; the top ten hold about 5.6%. The sample in question was peripheral blood, obtained on day 0 of AZD1222 vaccination. Every receptor here comes from an adult in good health.

The chain carries TRBV6-5 and TRBJ1-6; 9 bases agree with TRBD1. This CDR3 spans 15 amino acids. Trimming at V came to 5 bases and at J to 10 bases, leaving 9 bases not matched to a gene. CDR1 is MNHEY and CDR2 is SVGAGI in the germline V gene. The CDR3 spells CASSTGTGSDSPLHF. As DNA, the CDR3 is TGTGCCAGCAGTACGGGGACAGGGTCGGACTCACCCCTCCACTTT.

In DNA, the CDR3 is TGTGCCAGCAGCATCGGCACAATGAACACTGAAGCTTTCTTT. This gives the protein CASSIGTMNTEAFF. The rearrangement uses TRBV7-9 and TRBJ1-1; D call uncertain. Between the trimmed V and J ends, which lost 5 bases and 0 bases, there was a span of 10 bases. The CDR3 contains 14 residues. CDR1 and CDR2 (germline): SEHNR, FQNEAQ (reference sequence).

J is TRBJ1-1 and V is TRBV5-1; D is perhaps TRBD1 (6 bases). The CDR3 spans 14 residues. V was trimmed by 6 bases and J by 4 bases, leaving 16 bases between them. Germline loops: CDR1 SGHRS, CDR2 YFSETQ. The CDR3, as DNA: TGCGCCAGCACCCTAGAGGGGGGTAGCACTGAAGCTTTCTTT. Translating it yields CASTLEGGSTEAFF.

The chain combines TRBV13 with TRBJ2-3; TRBD1 might be the D (5 bases). Trimming shortened V by 3 bases and J by 3 bases, and 16 bases separated the two germline ends. The CDR3 sequence is 16 residues long. The germline gives CDR1 PRHDT, CDR2 FYEKMQ (reference sequence). For the CDR3, the DNA is TGTGCCAGCAGCTTGTTGAGGCTGCAGGGAACAGATACGCAGTATTTT. As protein: CASSLLRLQGTDTQYF.

The chain links TRBV24-1 to TRBJ2-3, with 7 bases fitting TRBD2. With 1 base clipped from V and 1 base from J, the junction kept 4 bases outside the gene matches. Germline-derived CDR1 and CDR2 are KGHDR and SFDVKD. CDR3 length: 16 amino acids. The CDR3 sequence is CATSDFGGTGTDTQYF. Here the CDR3 DNA reads TGTGCCACCAGTGATTTCGGGGGGACTGGCACAGATACGCAGTATTTT.

The chain carries TRBV18 and TRBJ1-2; TRBD1 aligns across 9 bases. Germline V CDR1 and CDR2: KGHSH, LQKENI. This CDR3 comprises 13 residues. Losses at the gene ends were 5 bases for V and 7 bases for J; bases not matched to a gene: 5. CDR3 residues: CASSSGQGSGYTF. DNA of the CDR3: TGTGCCAGCTCAAGTGGACAGGGGTCTGGCTACACCTTC.

The J gene is TRBJ1-4, the V gene TRBV9, with 8 bases lining up with TRBD1. V was pared by 4 bases and J by 1 base, with 3 bases of the junction left unmatched. This CDR3 contains 15 residues. CDR1 and CDR2 from the germline V gene are SGDLS and YYNGEE. CDR3 loop: CASSPDRGTNEKLFF. The CDR3 region has the DNA TGTGCCAGCAGCCCTGACAGGGGAACTAATGAAAAACTGTTTTTT.

This clone was seen a handful of times. The chain combines TRBV28 with TRBJ1-2; a weak D match, TRBD1 (5 bases). The V gene's germline CDR1 is MDHEN and CDR2 SYDVKM. The CDR3 contains 16 residues. V was pared by 4 bases and J by 0 bases, with 15 bases between. CDR3 DNA sequence: TGTGCCAGCAGTTCGGTTGACAGCCCCACTAACTATGGCTACACCTTC. Translating gives CASSSVDSPTNYGYTF.

This chain uses TRBV5-1 with TRBJ1-1; D remains ambiguous. The CDR3 loop spans 14 amino acids. CDR1 is SGHRS and CDR2 is YFSETQ in the germline V gene. V shed 2 bases and J shed 0 bases, with 8 bases lying between them. CDR3 protein: CASSFQVMNTEAFF. Here the CDR3 DNA reads TGCGCCAGCAGCTTCCAAGTAATGAACACTGAAGCTTTCTTT. Full variable domain (missing parts from reference TRBV5-1 and TRBJ1-1): KAGVTQTPRYLIKTRGQQVTLSCSPISGHRSVSWYQQTPGQGLQFLFEYFSETQRNKGNFPGRFSGRQFSNSRSEMNVSTLELGDSALYLCASSFQVMNTEAFFGQGTRLTVV.